This entry concerns a single T cell receptor beta chain. The sample holds many counts of this clone. Its antigen specificity is not known. No quality values exist for individual bases; no much larger clone is one base distant. TCRbeta CDR3 regions were amplified from genomic DNA by means of the immunoSEQ Assay, a bias-controlled multiplex PCR. The authors' pipeline ran thus. Within the assay, amplification of reference gene primers was used to estimate how many nucleated cells each sample contained. Sequence reads were collapsed and filtered to measure the absolute abundance of every unique TCRbeta CDR3 rearrangement. For each sample, productive Simpson clonality was calculated by taking the square root of Simpson's diversity index across productive rearrangements. TCRdb retrieved this table from immuneACCESS and kept in-frame rearrangements only. Not all clones are present; in checked studies, unresolved V genes account for under half, and no reason is known for the remainder. V and J calls and clone size are as listed in that table; D and trimming were resolved from the DNA. For this sample the table gives about 220,000 clones, of which approximately 88% were detected only once. The ten largest account for approximately 2.5% of the sample.

Enrolling through a virtual design, the prospective study's participants ranged in age from roughly 18 to 95 years and lived across more than 20 United States geographic areas. To assign participants to cohorts, the prospective study relied on clinical history that participants themselves reported in a screening survey and a study questionnaire. In the prospective study, mobile phlebotomists collected whole blood, serum and a nasopharyngeal or oropharyngeal swab from each participant. Participants in the prospective study had the option to provide additional blood draws and questionnaires over a roughly two-month period. Before DNA extraction, prospective study blood samples were shipped either frozen or at room temperature. The data derive from a study of blood T cell repertoires in COVID-19 (dated by TCRdb to between 2020 and 2021). Regarding the study in general: The collaborator samples originated in the United States, Italy and Spain and spanned the acute and convalescent phases of COVID-19. Deeply sampled blood TCRbeta repertoires from subjects exposed to, actively infected with, or recovered from COVID-19 were included in the dataset. A de-identified subject ID, COVID-19 status, age in years and sex were almost always included in the sample metadata. The material from the prospective study consisted of cDNA or gDNA derived from T cells, B-cell-depleted T cells, or PBMCs. The samples were drawn from two sources: the first 160 participants of the ongoing ImmuneRACE study, and some 1,300 subjects contributed by 6 global collaborators. HLA class I and class II types, where available, came from metadata supplied by the sample provider rather than from assay-based typing. The repertoires were made available in a free public database intended to serve as a resource for research on the immune response to SARS-CoV-2.

On the study overall, not on this receptor specifically: How much clinical and demographic metadata was included differed by source and by participant, and the metadata was provided uncurated.

The sequencing input was PBMCs or T cells enriched from blood (not recorded which). This TCR was recovered from a woman aged 35 to 49 with acute COVID-19.

The bases are TGTGCCAGCAGTCTTAACCAGGCCTACGAGCAGTACTTC. It translates to CASSLNQAYEQYF. The sequence is built from TRBV6-2 or TRBV6-3 and TRBJ2-7, with the D gene not clear enough to name. The germline ends are 10 bases apart after V is trimmed by 5 bases and J by 2 bases. According to the germline V gene, CDR1 reads MNHEY and CDR2 reads SVGEGT. The CDR3 holds 13 amino acids from the cysteine to the phenylalanine. CDR3 DNA is the only sequence kept; it has 39 bases, read in frame from the first base.